One sample yielded the 19 T cell receptor beta chains listed below, sequenced in a study of blood T cell repertoires in COVID-19 (dated by TCRdb to 2020 to 2022). The library was obtained by the immunoSEQ multiplex PCR assay. As stored in TCRdb, this immuneACCESS dataset retains in-frame rearrangements with V and J assigned. A fraction of the clones does not appear; measured against another copy, unresolved V genes explain less than half of the discrepancy, and the remainder lacks a known reason. The sample table contains roughly 220,000 clones; only one count was recorded for nearly 90% of them. About 15% of the sample is in the top ten clones. The specimen was PBMCs or T cells enriched from blood (not recorded which). The source of these receptors is a man aged 30 to 39 who had been exposed to COVID-19.

This clone appeared a single time. The chain joins TRBV5-1 to TRBJ2-6, with a possible D match to TRBD1 (6 bases). Deletions cut 4 bases from V and 4 bases from J, with 12 bases between. The CDR3 is 15 amino acids. Germline V gene data show CDR1 as SGHRS and CDR2 as YFSETQ. Here the CDR3 DNA reads TGCGCCAGCAGCATTACAGGGACCGGGGCCAACGTCCTGACTTTC. It specifies CASSITGTGANVLTF.

The chain recombines TRBV27 with TRBJ1-5; D is undetermined. The V gene lost 2 bases and the J gene lost 10 bases, with 12 bases spanning the gap. From germline, CDR1 is MNHEY and CDR2 SMNVEV (reference sequence). This CDR3 comprises 13 residues. The CDR3: CASSLGRSGPQHF. The CDR3 DNA follows: TGTGCCAGCAGTTTAGGGCGGAGCGGACCCCAGCATTTT.

The rearrangement joins TRBV3-1 (or the pseudogene TRBV3-2) to TRBJ2-5; D is possibly TRBD1 (6 bases). Germline V gene lookup returns CDR1 LGHDT and CDR2 YNNKEL (reference sequence). The CDR3 loop spans 16 amino acids. V was pared by 4 bases and J by 3 bases, with 18 bases between. The CDR3 spells CASSLGLSAGEETQYF. As DNA, the CDR3 is TGTGCCAGCAGCCTCGGCCTCTCGGCAGGGGAAGAGACCCAGTACTTC.

V is TRBV5-4 and J is TRBJ2-2; the match to TRBD1 covers 12 bases. The CDR3 loop spans 15 amino acids. Trimming removed 3 bases from V and 4 bases from J; junction bases left unmatched: 1. Germline V CDR1 and CDR2: SGHNT, YYREEE (reference sequence). The CDR3 here is CASSSGQGATGELFF. CDR3 nucleotide sequence: TGTGCCAGCAGCTCGGGACAGGGGGCCACCGGGGAGCTGTTTTTT. Drawing the rest from reference TRBV5-4 and TRBJ2-2, the complete variable domain is ETGVTQSPTHLIKTRGQQVTLRCSSQSGHNTVSWYQQALGQGPQFIFQYYREEENGRGNFPPRFSGLQFPNYSSELNVNALELDDSALYLCASSSGQGATGELFFGEGSRLTVL.

The sample holds a few counts of this clone. J is TRBJ2-2 and V is TRBV24-1; a possible D gene is TRBD2 (5 bases). Trimming took off 8 bases at V and 5 bases at J, with 11 bases between the two ends. CDR3 size: 13 residues. Germline loops: CDR1 KGHDR, CDR2 SFDVKD. The CDR3 region has the DNA TGTGCCACCATGGACGGGGAGACCGGGGAGCTGTTTTTT. Amino acid sequence: CATMDGETGELFF.

CDR3 in amino acids: CASGYNSPDEQYF. CDR3 DNA: TGTGCCAGCGGGTACAATTCACCGGACGAGCAGTACTTC. The genes are TRBV19 and TRBJ2-7; D uncertain. Germline-derived CDR1 and CDR2 are LNHDA and SQIVND (reference sequence). This CDR3 contains 13 residues. V gave up 9 bases and J gave up 5 bases, with 17 bases separating them.

The CDR3 DNA is TGTGCCAGCCGCAGGGGGCGTTCTAATGAAAAACTGTTTTTT. Translating it yields CASRRGRSNEKLFF. The chain is built from TRBV7-2 and TRBJ1-4; 8 bases are shared with TRBD1. CDR3 length: 14 residues. Losses at the gene ends were 8 bases for V and 3 bases for J; bases not matched to a gene: 5. Germline CDR1 and CDR2: SGHTA and FQGNSA.

This sequence joins TRBV28 and TRBJ1-6, with D unclear. The V gene lost 7 bases and the J gene lost 0 bases, with 13 bases spanning the gap. The CDR3 covers 16 residues. Germline CDR1 MDHEN, CDR2 SYDVKM. In DNA, the CDR3 is TGTGCCAGCACTGCTAGCGATAGCTCCTATAATTCACCCCTCCACTTT. It translates to CASTASDSSYNSPLHF.

V and J are TRBV5-1 and TRBJ2-5, with TRBD2 identical over 11 bases. Germline trimming cut 4 bases from V and 5 bases from J; bases unmatched to any gene: 10. The CDR3 spans 16 residues. In germline, CDR1 is SGHRS, CDR2 YFSETQ. CDR3 in amino acids: CASSPFSGGARETQYF. In DNA form, the CDR3 reads TGCGCCAGCAGCCCCTTTAGCGGGGGGGCCCGGGAGACCCAGTACTTC.

J is TRBJ2-3 and V is TRBV5-1; 8 bases map to TRBD2. Germline V CDR1 and CDR2: SGHRS, YFSETQ. V lost 10 bases and J lost 3; bases outside the gene matches: 13. This CDR3 is 15 amino acids long. This CDR3 is CAGKISGAPTDTQYF. The CDR3 DNA is TGCGCCGGAAAAATTAGCGGGGCGCCTACAGATACGCAGTATTTT.

The chain carries TRBV5-6 and TRBJ2-2, with 9 bases fitting TRBD1. CDR3 length equals 16 residues. The trim removed 0 bases at V and 2 bases at J, leaving 2 bases unmatched. The germline gives CDR1 SGHDT, CDR2 YYEEEE. For the CDR3, the DNA is TGTGCCAGCAGCTTGGGGGACAGGGCAAACACCGGGGAGCTGTTTTTT. This codes for CASSLGDRANTGELFF.

The chain's CDR3 is CASSRDTYNEQFF. In nucleotides, the CDR3 is TGTGCCAGCAGTCGGGACACTTACAATGAGCAGTTCTTC. The chain links TRBV6-4 to TRBJ2-1; a weak D match, TRBD1 (6 bases). This CDR3 contains 13 residues. Trimming removed 5 bases from V and 4 bases from J, with 9 bases in between. Germline CDR1 and CDR2: MRHNA and SNTAGT.

This clone has more than one count but fewer than ten. The J gene is TRBJ2-7, the V gene TRBV3-1 (or the pseudogene TRBV3-2), with no clear D. Per the germline V gene, CDR1 is LGHDT and CDR2 is YNNKEL (reference sequence). Trimming cost V 0 bases and J 10 bases, with 10 bases left between them. The CDR3 sequence is 12 residues long. CDR3 residues: CASSQESYSQYF. In nucleotides, the CDR3 is TGTGCCAGCAGCCAAGAAAGCTACTCCCAGTACTTC.

The rearrangement uses TRBV3-1 (or the pseudogene TRBV3-2) and TRBJ2-2; 9 nucleotides agree with TRBD2. Germline-derived CDR1 and CDR2 are LGHDT and YNNKEL (reference sequence). After removal of 4 bases from V and 4 bases from J, the junction contained 7 bases not matched to a gene. This CDR3 comprises 16 residues. The CDR3 nucleotides are TGTGCCAGCAGCCCGCCTGGCGGGGGGGCCACCGGGGAGCTGTTTTTT. It is translated as CASSPPGGGATGELFF.

The chain couples TRBV27 to TRBJ2-1; 7 bases are shared with TRBD2. The V gene's germline CDR1 is MNHEY and CDR2 SMNVEV (reference sequence). This CDR3 is built from 14 residues. The V segment lost 2 bases and the J segment 13 bases; nucleotides outside the gene matches: 11. The chain's CDR3 is CASSLISAGVGQFF. For the CDR3, the DNA is TGTGCCAGCAGTTTAATCTCGGCGGGGGTAGGACAGTTCTTC.

The V gene is TRBV5-4, the J gene TRBJ1-1, with D unresolved. Germline values: CDR1 SGHNT, CDR2 YYREEE (reference sequence). Trimming took 2 bases from V and 5 from J, leaving 7 bases between them. The CDR3 contains 12 residues. CDR3 bases: TGTGCCAGCAGCTTCGGGAGAACTGAAGCTTTCTTT. Amino acid sequence: CASSFGRTEAFF.

The chain joins TRBV3-1 (or the pseudogene TRBV3-2) to TRBJ1-5, with TRBD1 matching 7 bases. The V segment lost 2 bases and the J segment 4 bases; nucleotides outside the gene matches: 5. CDR1 is LGHDT and CDR2 is YNNKEL in the germline V gene (reference sequence). The CDR3 length is 15 residues. For the CDR3, the DNA is TGTGCCAGCAGCCAATGGGGACAGCCTAATCAGCCCCAGCATTTT. Its protein product is CASSQWGQPNQPQHF.

CDR3 sequence (DNA): TGTGCCAGCAGCCAAGGGGGCAGTCAGCCCCAGCATTTT. This encodes CASSQGGSQPQHF. The chain employs TRBV3-1 (or the pseudogene TRBV3-2) and TRBJ1-5; a possible D gene is TRBD1 (5 bases). Germline V lookup: CDR1 LGHDT, CDR2 YNNKEL (reference sequence). This CDR3 region has 13 residues. V was pared by 1 base and J by 6 bases, with 7 bases between.

This clone turned up a few times. The chain couples TRBV6-5 to TRBJ1-3; D may be TRBD1 (6 bases). The CDR3 is 15 residues long. The germline V gene has CDR1 MNHEY and CDR2 SVGAGI. V lost 2 bases to trimming and J lost 7 bases, with 15 bases between them. CDR3 in amino acids: CASSYGGGRANTIYF. In nucleotides, the CDR3 is TGTGCCAGCAGTTACGGTGGGGGCAGGGCTAACACCATATATTTT.